This TCR beta chain appears in the sequencing data of a study of cytomegalovirus exposure and HLA in healthy donors. Donors were drawn from the roughly 110-subject validation cohort, separate from the roughly 700-subject first cohort. Comment on this clone: The antigen remains unidentified.

The study's findings and limits: The authors confirmed in vitro that a few CMV-associated chains were specific for CMV antigens. Many donors carried some public TCRs, although rarity characterized most TCR sequences. Cytomegalovirus association was listed for 164 TCR beta chains.

The repertoire was sequenced with immunoSEQ multiplex PCR; TCRdb's copy has only in-frame clones and lacks some. Counted here are about 130,000 clones, roughly 91% occurring once; the ten biggest clones make up around 3.3%. Trimming cost V 5 bases and J 8 bases; bases outside gene matches: 8. Germline lookup yields CDR1 SGHTA and CDR2 FQGNSA. CDR3 size: 14 residues. The V call is TRBV7-2, the J call TRBJ1-2; 10 bases are a match to TRBD1. Sequenced: PBMCs. This sequence was found in a man aged 25 to 40 in good health and CMV-seronegative. CDR3 sequence reads: CASSLLRTGGGYTF. DNA for the CDR3: TGTGCCAGCAGCCTCTTAAGGACAGGGGGAGGCTACACCTTC.